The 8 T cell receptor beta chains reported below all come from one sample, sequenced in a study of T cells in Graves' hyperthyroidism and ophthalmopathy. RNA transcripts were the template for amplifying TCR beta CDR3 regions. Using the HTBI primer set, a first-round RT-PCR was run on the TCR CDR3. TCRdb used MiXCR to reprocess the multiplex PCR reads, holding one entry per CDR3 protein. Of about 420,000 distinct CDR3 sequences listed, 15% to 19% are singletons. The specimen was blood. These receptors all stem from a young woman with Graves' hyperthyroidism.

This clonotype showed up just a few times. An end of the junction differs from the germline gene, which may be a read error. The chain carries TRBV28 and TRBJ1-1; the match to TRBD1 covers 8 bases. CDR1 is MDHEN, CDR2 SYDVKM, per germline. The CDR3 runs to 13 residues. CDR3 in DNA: TGTGCCAGCAACGGACAGGGTCCCACTGAAGCTTCCTTT. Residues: CASNGQGPTEASF.

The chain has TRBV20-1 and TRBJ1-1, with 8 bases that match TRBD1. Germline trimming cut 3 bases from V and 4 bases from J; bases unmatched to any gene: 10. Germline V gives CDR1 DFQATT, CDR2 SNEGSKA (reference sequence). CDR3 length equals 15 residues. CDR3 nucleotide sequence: TGCAGTGCTAGGGAAATGAACAGGGGGTCCACTGAAGCTTTCTTT. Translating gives CSAREMNRGSTEAFF.

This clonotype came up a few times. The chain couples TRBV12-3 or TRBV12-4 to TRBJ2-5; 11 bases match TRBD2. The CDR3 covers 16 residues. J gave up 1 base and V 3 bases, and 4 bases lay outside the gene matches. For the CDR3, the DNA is TGTGCCAGCAGTTTTGTAGCGGGAGGGCGCCAAGAGACCCAGTACTTC. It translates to CASSFVAGGRQETQYF.

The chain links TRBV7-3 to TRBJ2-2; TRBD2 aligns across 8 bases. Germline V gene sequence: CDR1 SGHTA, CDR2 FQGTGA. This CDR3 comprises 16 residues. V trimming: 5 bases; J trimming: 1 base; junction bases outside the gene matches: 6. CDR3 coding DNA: TGTGCCAGCAGCCCTATAGCGGGAAGGAACACCGGGGAGCTGTTTTTT. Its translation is CASSPIAGRNTGELFF.

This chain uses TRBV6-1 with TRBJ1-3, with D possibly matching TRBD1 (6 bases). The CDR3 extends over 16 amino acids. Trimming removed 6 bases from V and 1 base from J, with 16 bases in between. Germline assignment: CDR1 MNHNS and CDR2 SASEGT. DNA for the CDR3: TGTGCCAGCAGGCGAGACAGGATTAGTTCTGGAAACACCATATATTTT. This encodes CASRRDRISSGNTIYF.

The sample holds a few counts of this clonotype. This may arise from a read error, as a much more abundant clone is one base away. In DNA, the CDR3 is TGTGCCAGCAGCTTAGATAGCAGTGAGCAGTTCTTC. Translating it yields CASSLDSSEQFF. The V and J genes are TRBV11-3 and TRBJ2-1; D is undetermined. V dropped 0 bases and J dropped 9 bases, with 6 bases sitting between them. The CDR3 length is 12 residues. CDR1 is SGHNT, CDR2 YENEEA, per germline.

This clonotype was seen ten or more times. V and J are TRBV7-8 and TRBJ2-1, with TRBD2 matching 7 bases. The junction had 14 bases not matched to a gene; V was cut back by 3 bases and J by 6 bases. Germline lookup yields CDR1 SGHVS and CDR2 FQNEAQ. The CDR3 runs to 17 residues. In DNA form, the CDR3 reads TGTGCCAGCAGCTTCCCTTCGGGGCTAGCGGCTCCCAATGAGCAGTTCTTC. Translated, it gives CASSFPSGLAAPNEQFF.

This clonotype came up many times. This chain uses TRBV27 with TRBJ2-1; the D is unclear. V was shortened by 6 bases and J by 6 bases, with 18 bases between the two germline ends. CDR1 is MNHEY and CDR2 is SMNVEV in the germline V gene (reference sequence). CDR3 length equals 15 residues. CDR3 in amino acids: CASSRSGSHFNEQFF. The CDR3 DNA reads TGTGCCAGCAGCCGCTCGGGTTCCCACTTCAATGAGCAGTTCTTC.